Below, 3 T cell receptor beta chains from the same sample are listed, as sequenced in a study of vaccination effects on CD4 cells after COVID-19. The antigens for these receptors are not known. The protocol was immunoSEQ multiplex PCR, while the TCRdb copy is restricted to in-frame clones and leaves out a portion. The sample has tens of thousands of clones, 74% seen once. Cells that had been cultured for roughly eleven days were the source of isolated CD4+ T cells. The cohort was immunized with two doses of either the BNT162b2 or mRNA-1273 vaccine. Material: CD4+ T cells from PBMCs cultured without peptide, obtained after COVID-19 vaccination. These receptor sequences come from a human donor who received a COVID-19 vaccine.

Relative to its sample, this clone is medium-sized. The chain joins TRBV4-1 to TRBJ2-7, with D perhaps assigned TRBD1 or TRBD2 (5 bases each). V shed 3 bases and J shed 3 bases, with 12 bases lying between them. This CDR3 has 14 amino acids. Germline CDR1 MGHRA, CDR2 YSYEKL. The CDR3 loop is CASSHPGQVYEQYV. The CDR3 DNA is TGCGCCAGCAGCCACCCGGGGCAGGTCTACGAGCAGTACGTC.

In this sample, this clone turned up a few times. The V call is TRBV7-9, the J call TRBJ1-1; D is uncertain. This CDR3 spans 15 amino acids. From germline, CDR1 is SEHNR and CDR2 FQNEAQ (reference sequence). V was pared by 1 base and J by 1 base, with 10 bases between. The chain's CDR3 is CASSLDRWENTEAFF. CDR3 DNA: TGTGCCAGCAGCTTAGATCGTTGGGAGAACACTGAAGCTTTCTTT. The whole variable domain, remainder taken from reference TRBV7-9 and TRBJ1-1, is DTGVSQNPRHKITKRGQNVTFRCDPISEHNRLYWYRQTLGQGPEFLTYFQNEAQLEKSRLLSDRFSAERPKGSFSTLEIQRTEQGDSAMYLCASSLDRWENTEAFFGQGTRLTVV.

This clone turned up a few times. V and J are TRBV6-5 and TRBJ2-7; 7 bases agree with TRBD1. J gave up 2 bases and V 10 bases, and 5 bases lay outside the gene matches. The CDR3 has 12 amino acids. In germline, CDR1 is MNHEY, CDR2 SVGAGI. The DNA of the CDR3 is TGTGCCATCCGGGACAGCACCTACGAGCAGTACGTC. Translated, it gives CAIRDSTYEQYV.